This TCR beta chain was profiled in a study of cytomegalovirus exposure and HLA in healthy donors (dated by TCRdb to 2016 to 2017). Background for the entire study: In an earlier analysis of some 610 of the donors, approximately 300 Gb of sequence data and some 120 million unique TCR beta sequences from about 179 million T cells were reported. An earlier analysis of roughly 580 of the donors used high-throughput TCR beta sequencing to judge whether each TCR beta V gene segment behaved as functional or pseudogenic. Donor age, sex, ethnicity and CMV serostatus were collected together with the repertoire data. Every repertoire in the discovery cohort had been generated on one and the same sequencing platform. The study aimed to test whether cataloging public T cell receptors could reveal signatures of past pathogen exposure. The T cell repertoires of several hundred subjects were profiled by immunosequencing and related to cytomegalovirus serostatus. Across 300 to 400 genotyped donors of the cohort, an average of about 240,000 unique TCR beta nucleotide sequences per donor were sequenced, and roughly a sixth of those sequences were non-productive. A handful of DR-DQ haplotypes were handled as single units for association and clustering because linkage in the cohort was strong. Along with the approximately 670-subject first cohort, a separate validation cohort of over 90 different subjects was used. Both class I and class II loci were covered by HLA typing, at four-digit resolution. An early release that covered some 640 HLA-typed donors contained approximately 300 gigabases of sequencing data and approximately 85 million unique TCR sequences. A later genetic analysis took genome-wide SNP genotypes for about three fifths of the 666 donors and used that subset as a discovery cohort. Rather than drawing on any new phenotypic data, the later analysis identified candidate immune exposures from TCR beta sequences and the way those sequences occurred across donors. The genetic ancestry cluster associated with self-reported Caucasian donors included roughly 84% of the roughly 410 genotyped donors. Typing coverage varied by locus: roughly 620-640 donors for A, B, C, DRB1 and DQB1; approximately 560 for DQA1; some 610 for DPA1; around 490 for DPB1. In a later analysis, previously published TCR beta repertoires from hundreds of donors were re-analyzed and high-resolution HLA genotyping was added so that TCR occurrence patterns could be studied. The study combined high-throughput TCR immunosequencing, statistical association of individual TCRs with disease status, and machine learning to predict cytomegalovirus infection status.

A remark on this clone: This clone's antigen is unknown. No much larger clonotype is one base removed from it; base qualities were not supplied.

The cohort comprised approximately 700 healthy bone marrow donors. Cohort members were all nominally healthy when sampled, although unrecorded immune exposures were likely present. The donor tested CMV seronegative and was one of the 352 seronegative cohort members. A peripheral blood sample was provided by each donor, and peripheral blood mononuclear cells were used for TCR beta sequencing. The Qiagen DNeasy Blood Extraction Kit was used to extract genomic DNA from the blood cell samples. Broader findings and caveats from the paper: The study gave a list of 150 to 200 TCR beta chains associated with cytomegalovirus. Correlated functional status among segregating V segments might be attributable to linkage disequilibrium, but an unknown experimental factor could not be ruled out. According to a later genetic analysis, donors in an Asian-associated ancestry cluster had fewer N-insertions in productive TCRs than the approximately 610-donor mean. Because HLA typing was missing for some donors at each locus, association tests included only the typed subset. The authors suggested that the approach could potentially be generalized to other disease states and immunological phenotypes. When HLA alleles, especially DR and DQ, strongly co-occurred, TCR associations were difficult to assign to individual alleles. According to a later analysis, most CMV-associated TCR beta chains appeared to be HLA-restricted, and the HLA associations seemed to be driven largely by CMV exposure. A cluster of highly shared sequence variants was judged likely to represent a technical artifact of the sequencing pipeline. A later analysis found that TCR association rates varied across HLA loci, with DRB1 alleles showing the most associated TCRs and HLA-C alleles the fewest. The classifier was reported to diagnose cytomegalovirus status with high specificity and sensitivity in both the original and validation cohorts. According to a later analysis, parvovirus B19, influenza, CMV and Epstein-Barr virus appeared linked to several top co-occurrence clusters. In an earlier analysis of 587 of the donors, most TCR beta V segments were observed in productive rearrangements about 90% or about 30% of the time, broadly matching IMGT annotations. The cohort was sequenced for TCR beta chains only, and without alpha or paired-chain data the features that could be detected were limited. Compared with equally common non-associated chains, HLA-associated TCR beta chains in a later analysis were more clonally expanded and had lower generation probabilities. Most TCR sequences were observed very rarely across donors, whereas some public TCRs were present in many individuals. In a later analysis, some 17,000 TCR beta sequences were associated with specific HLA alleles at a false discovery rate of 0.05. In vitro tests confirmed that a few of the cytomegalovirus-associated TCR beta chains recognize cytomegalovirus antigens. A further reported finding was that TCR beta sequences accurately predicted the HLA-A and HLA-B alleles for most subjects in the first cohort. Because counts were too low, under 20 rarely observed V segments, including chromosome 9 orphons, were left out of the earlier analysis of about 620 of the donors. CMV serostatus was the only immune exposure information available for the cohort. An association between a missense DCLRE1C variant and V-gene and J-gene trimming of TCR beta chains was found in a later genetic analysis and replicated in an independent cohort. Presence/absence analyses assumed roughly uniform sequencing depth across donors, an assumption that may not hold.

Receptor amplification or capture employed the immunoSEQ multiplex PCR assay. A mixture of 60 forward primers for TCR Vbeta segments and 13 reverse primers for TCR Jbeta segments was used in the multiplex PCR. The CDR3 region of rearranged TCR beta genes was amplified from genomic DNA with a multiplex PCR assay. Amplified TCR beta libraries were sequenced as 87-base-pair reads on the Illumina HiSeq System. Processing in the source paper ran as follows. A later analysis tallied around 87 million unique TCR beta chains across the roughly 610 repertoires, and about 12 million of those chains were shared by two or more donors. Raw reads were error-corrected and collapsed into unique sequences with a nearest-neighbor algorithm that merged closely related sequences to remove PCR and sequencing errors. V, D and J gene segments were assigned by aligning CDR3 sequences to IMGT reference sequences. For a sequence to be retained, at least a six-nucleotide match to both a V gene segment and a J gene segment was required. Rearrangements were called productive when the CDR3 lacked stop codons and stayed in frame with V and J; all others were non-productive. Following IMGT convention, CDR3 was defined as the stretch from the second conserved V-encoded cysteine to the conserved J-encoded phenylalanine. The earlier analysis of 550 to 650 of the donors excluded any sequence lacking an unambiguous match to a single V gene segment. An earlier analysis of several hundred of the donors called V segments functional above 56.7% productive rearrangements and segregating when the between-donor standard deviation exceeded 5%. A statistical classification framework was built to diagnose cytomegalovirus status from the catalog of TCR beta chain sequences. In a later analysis, V and J genes were assigned by comparing TCR nucleotide sequences against IMGT/GENE-DB human TR gene sequences. Using the TCRdist pipeline, a later analysis assigned CDR3 sequences along with most-parsimonious VDJ recombination scenarios. In a later analysis, each TCR beta chain was defined by its CDR3 amino acid sequence together with its V-gene family, and reads lacking a unique V-gene family were excluded. A later analysis removed 550 to 700 highly shared, low-generation-probability nucleotide sequences to deal with suspected cross-contamination and a sequencing artifact. In a later analysis, a clonal expansion index was calculated for each public chain from normalized within-repertoire ranks of inferred template counts. In a later analysis, generation probabilities were computed using a VDJ recombination model fitted to out-of-frame rearrangements, and the results were checked against IGoR. In a later analysis, hypergeometric tests were used to score TCR-TCR, TCR-HLA and TCR-CMV co-occurrence, with a repertoire-size bias correction applied to TCR pairs. False discovery rates were estimated in a later analysis by permuting HLA or CMV assignments 20 times. In a later analysis, co-occurring TCRs were grouped using DBSCAN, and TCRdist sequence similarity was added for clustering within HLA-allele-positive subsets. For co-occurrence clustering, repertoires with fewer than 30,000 or more than 120,000 public chains were excluded, along with roughly five repertoires with anomalous nucleotide sharing. TCRdb's version of the immuneACCESS table is confined to in-frame rearrangements and falls short of the full clone set. An unresolved V gene accounts for under half of the shortfall where checked; the remainder is of unknown origin. V and J calls and clone size come straight from that table; D and trimming were deduced from the DNA. The sample yields fewer than 200,000 clones; about 82% were counted once. 0.7% to 0.8% of the sample is in the top ten clones.

The sequence derives from a female donor in good health and CMV-seronegative. The sequenced sample consisted of PBMCs.

The DNA sequence is given as TGTGCCAGCTCACCAGAGGGACAGGGTATGTCACCCCTCCACTTT. Its translation is CASSPEGQGMSPLHF. The chain was built from TRBV18 and TRBJ1-6; 9 junctional bases match TRBD1. The CDR3 holds 15 amino acids from the cysteine to the phenylalanine. Only the CDR3 part of the read is kept: 45 bases, read in frame from the first base. Based on the germline V gene, the CDR1 and CDR2 sequences are KGHSH and LQKENI. Trimming accounts for 2 bases at V and 10 bases at J, while the number of junction bases matched to no gene is 6. Supplemented by the reference TRBV18 and TRBJ1-6 proteins around the CDR3, the complete variable domain is NAGVMQNPRHLVRRRGQEARLRCSPMKGHSHVYWYRQLPEEGLKFMVYLQKENIIDESGMPKERFSAEFPKEGPSILRIQQVVRGDSAAYFCASSPEGQGMSPLHFGNGTRLTVT.